This T cell receptor (beta chain) is drawn from a study of cytomegalovirus exposure and HLA in healthy donors. Study as a whole: Per a later analysis, the roughly 700 first-cohort and about 120 validation repertoires shared one platform.

V lost 3 bases, J lost 2 bases, and 13 bases lay in between. Germline V lookup: CDR1 PRHDT, CDR2 FYEKMQ (reference sequence). The CDR3 runs to 16 residues. Study results and limitations: A subsequent analysis found that TCR clusters from the first cohort also tended to co-occur in the approximately 130 validation repertoires, with less than 95% of cluster scores above 0. Published work reported that the classifier diagnosed cytomegalovirus status with high specificity and sensitivity. Overall, roughly 160 TCR beta chains were annotated as cytomegalovirus-associated.

Repertoires were generated with immunoSEQ multiplex PCR, while TCRdb's copy carries only in-frame clones and drops some. The sample yields some 180,000 clones, 86% seen once. Notes on this clone: Its target is not known.

Source material: PBMCs. The rearrangement joins TRBV13 to TRBJ2-2; D might be TRBD2 (6 bases). The receptor was derived from a man aged 30 to 45 in good health and CMV-seropositive. This CDR3 is CASSFLYGSNTGELFF. The DNA of the CDR3 is TGTGCCAGCAGCTTCTTGTACGGGAGCAACACCGGGGAGCTGTTTTTT.